This T cell receptor beta chain derives from a study of read filtering for tumor transcriptome and immune sequencing. Study in general: Patients were 17 male and approximately 15 female, mean age 65.9 years, range about 45 to 85.

This library used around 400 ng RNA and molecular barcoded adaptors spanning alpha/delta and beta/gamma chains. TCRdb ran MiXCR on the reads and lists one entry per CDR3 protein. The sample shows 40,000 to 55,000 distinct CDR3 sequences, about 19% of them seen only once. Ten or more counts support this clonotype. The source material was a population of CD138-negative cells sorted from bone marrow. The origin of this receptor is a donor aged 40 or older with multiple myeloma.

The CDR3 DNA follows: TGCAGCGTTAGCACTAGCGGGATTTCTAGTGAGCAGTTCTTC. This sequence encodes CSVSTSGISSEQFF. The V gene is TRBV29-1, the J gene TRBJ2-1, with TRBD2 matching over 10 bases. Germline CDR1 reads SQVTM; CDR2 reads ANQGSEA. The length of the CDR3 is 14 residues. V shed 5 bases, J shed 9 bases, and the junction held 10 bases outside the gene matches.